What follows are 32 T cell receptor beta chains derived from one specimen sequenced in a study of blood T cell repertoires in COVID-19. Using immunoSEQ multiplex PCR, the repertoire was profiled, and TCRdb retains in-frame clones only, with some absent. There are approximately 300,000 clones in the sample; around 82% occur only once, and roughly 0.87% lies in the top ten. The sequenced material came from peripheral blood. Receptor source: a human donor with COVID-19, enrolled during active disease. The donor label of this sample is uncertain.

This chain links TRBV6-5 with TRBJ2-1; perhaps TRBD1 as D (6 bases). Between the trimmed V and J ends, which lost 5 bases and 9 bases, there was a span of 17 bases. This CDR3 contains 14 residues. Per germline, CDR1 MNHEY and CDR2 SVGAGI. CDR3 nucleotide sequence: TGTGCCAGCAGTCCCCAGGGGCGGGTGGGTGAGCAGTTCTTC. It yields the protein CASSPQGRVGEQFF.

V gene TRBV28 combines with J gene TRBJ2-7; D possibly corresponds to TRBD2 (6 bases). V shed 5 bases and J shed 3 bases, with 14 bases lying between them. The CDR3 is 14 amino acids. The germline V gene encodes CDR1 MDHEN and CDR2 SYDVKM. The chain's CDR3 is CASSLQLEGYEQYF. CDR3 nucleotide sequence: TGTGCCAGCAGTCTCCAGTTGGAGGGCTACGAGCAGTACTTC. Full variable domain (missing parts from reference TRBV28 and TRBJ2-7): DVKVTQSSRYLVKRTGEKVFLECVQDMDHENMFWYRQDPGLGLRLIYFSYDVKMKEKGDIPEGYSVSREKKERFSLILESASTNQTSMYLCASSLQLEGYEQYFGPGTRLTVT.

This CDR3 is CASSLGSAGGELVNEQFF. The CDR3 nucleotides are TGTGCCAGCAGCTTGGGATCGGCGGGAGGGGAATTGGTCAATGAGCAGTTCTTC. V and J are TRBV5-4 and TRBJ2-1, with 9 bases identical to TRBD2. The CDR3 sequence is 18 residues long. Losses at the gene ends were 0 bases for V and 6 bases for J; bases not matched to a gene: 13. Germline V gene lookup returns CDR1 SGHNT and CDR2 YYREEE (reference sequence).

CDR3 amino acids: CASRAGTSGQETQYF. CDR3 in DNA: TGTGCCAGCAGGGCCGGGACTAGCGGGCAAGAGACCCAGTACTTC. The rearrangement joins TRBV6-5 to TRBJ2-5, with TRBD2 identical over 12 bases. Germline CDR1 MNHEY, CDR2 SVGAGI. CDR3 length: 15 amino acids. V gave up 6 bases and J gave up 2 bases; unmatched junction bases: 4.

V gene TRBV5-1 combines with J gene TRBJ1-3; 8 positions match TRBD1. Germline CDR1 and CDR2: SGHRS and YFSETQ. This CDR3 region has 15 residues. Losses at the gene ends were 4 bases for V and 8 bases for J; bases not matched to a gene: 11. In DNA, the CDR3 is TGCGCCAGCAGCCTACGACAGGGGACGGGGGACACCATATATTTT. It codes for CASSLRQGTGDTIYF. The variable domain in full, completed from reference TRBV5-1 and TRBJ1-3, reads KAGVTQTPRYLIKTRGQQVTLSCSPISGHRSVSWYQQTPGQGLQFLFEYFSETQRNKGNFPGRFSGRQFSNSRSEMNVSTLELGDSALYLCASSLRQGTGDTIYFGEGSWLTVV.

The V gene is TRBV28, the J gene TRBJ2-1; perhaps TRBD1 as D (5 bases). This CDR3 contains 13 residues. Trimming took 6 bases from V and 7 from J, leaving 13 bases between them. Germline CDR1 MDHEN, CDR2 SYDVKM. Here the CDR3 reads CASRTVAGNEQFF. DNA of the CDR3: TGTGCCAGCAGGACAGTTGCCGGGAATGAGCAGTTCTTC.

V is TRBV18 and J is TRBJ2-3, with 7 bases aligning to TRBD2. CDR3 length equals 15 residues. Germline values: CDR1 KGHSH, CDR2 LQKENI. V trimming: 3 bases; J trimming: 4 bases; junction bases outside the gene matches: 7. CDR3 coding DNA: TGTGCCAGCTCACCGGCGGGAGCTAGCGCAGATACGCAGTATTTT. Its translation: CASSPAGASADTQYF.

The chain uses TRBV7-8 and TRBJ2-3; 13 bases map to TRBD2. Trimming removed 5 bases from V and 4 bases from J; junction bases left unmatched: 15. CDR3 length equals 19 residues. The germline gives CDR1 SGHVS, CDR2 FQNEAQ. The CDR3 sequence is CASSNGLAGVLVFADTQYF. For the CDR3, the DNA is TGTGCCAGCAGCAATGGACTAGCGGGAGTTTTAGTATTTGCAGATACGCAGTATTTT.

This clone was recorded only once. The chain recombines TRBV6-5 with TRBJ1-1; 8 nucleotides line up with TRBD1. The CDR3 contains 14 residues. CDR1 is MNHEY, CDR2 SVGAGI, per germline. V trimming: 6 bases; J trimming: 3 bases; junction bases outside the gene matches: 6. CDR3 sequence reads: CASRPTGADTEAFF. In nucleotides, the CDR3 is TGTGCCAGCAGGCCGACAGGGGCGGACACTGAAGCTTTCTTT.

V and J are TRBV5-1 and TRBJ2-7, with TRBD2 matching 7 bases. The CDR3 has 14 amino acids. The ends lost 0 bases at V and 3 bases at J; junction bases unmatched: 3. Germline V gene lookup returns CDR1 SGHRS and CDR2 YFSETQ. The CDR3 DNA sequence: TGCGCCAGCAGCTTGGAGCGGGGTGGCTACGAGCAGTACTTC. This sequence encodes CASSLERGGYEQYF.

This clone was counted a single time. The chain couples TRBV5-6 to TRBJ2-5; D may be TRBD2 (6 bases). The CDR3 extends over 13 amino acids. Per germline, CDR1 SGHDT and CDR2 YYEEEE. Trimming shortened V by 2 bases and J by 5 bases, and 10 bases separated the two germline ends. The CDR3 spells CASSFRGFETQYF. The CDR3 DNA reads as TGTGCCAGCAGCTTTCGGGGGTTTGAGACCCAGTACTTC.

This rearrangement joins TRBV2 to TRBJ2-6; 10 bases are shared with TRBD1. The CDR3 has 16 amino acids. V dropped 4 bases and J dropped 3; count of bases not matched to a gene: 3. From germline, CDR1 is SNHLY and CDR2 FYNNEI. This CDR3 reads CASSGDRGLGANVLTF. The DNA of the CDR3 is TGTGCCAGCAGTGGCGACAGGGGGCTTGGGGCCAACGTCCTGACTTTC.

The rearrangement links TRBV11-2 to TRBJ1-5; D is unresolved. CDR1 is SGHAT and CDR2 is FQNNGV in the germline V gene. The CDR3 has 15 amino acids. V dropped 0 bases and J dropped 3 bases, with 9 bases sitting between them. CDR3 bases: TGTGCCAGCAGCTTAGAAGGGAGGCCCAATCAGCCCCAGCATTTT. Encoded protein: CASSLEGRPNQPQHF.

The chain couples TRBV11-2 to TRBJ1-1; TRBD1 matches 7 bases. Germline CDR1 and CDR2: SGHAT and FQNNGV. V was pared by 5 bases and J by 8 bases, with 11 bases of the junction left unmatched. The CDR3 runs to 14 residues. CDR3 protein: CASSHKTGIFEAFF. The CDR3 nucleotides are TGTGCCAGCAGCCATAAGACAGGGATCTTCGAAGCTTTCTTT.

V gene TRBV6-6 combines with J gene TRBJ1-1; 7 bases align to TRBD1. Germline CDR1 and CDR2: MNHNY and SVGAGI (reference sequence). The CDR3 contains 17 residues. Trimming cost V 5 bases and J 0 bases; bases outside gene matches: 12. CDR3 DNA: TGTGCCAGCAGTCCCAGGACAGGTTCTTTCATGAACACTGAAGCTTTCTTT. Its protein product is CASSPRTGSFMNTEAFF.

This chain connects TRBV5-1 to TRBJ1-3, with D perhaps matching TRBD1 (5 bases). The CDR3 runs to 16 residues. Per germline, CDR1 SGHRS and CDR2 YFSETQ. The V end was cut by 1 base, the J end by 0 bases, with 11 bases between. The CDR3 DNA sequence: TGCGCCAGCAGCTTGAATGCAGGGTACTCTGGAAACACCATATATTTT. It specifies CASSLNAGYSGNTIYF.

The chain links TRBV28 to TRBJ1-2; 9 bases are shared with TRBD1. Germline CDR1 is MDHEN and CDR2 is SYDVKM. The CDR3 loop spans 16 amino acids. V was pared by 4 bases and J by 5 bases, with 11 bases of the junction left unmatched. The chain's CDR3 is CASSWPSGTGNYGYTF. Written as DNA, the CDR3 is TGTGCCAGCAGTTGGCCCTCCGGGACAGGGAATTATGGCTACACCTTC.

The V call is TRBV7-9, the J call TRBJ1-1, with D perhaps TRBD1 (6 bases). Trimming pared 6 bases from V and 6 bases from J, leaving 14 bases between. Germline V gives CDR1 SEHNR, CDR2 FQNEAQ (reference sequence). CDR3 length: 13 residues. The CDR3 here is CASSTPPGAEAFF. CDR3 DNA sequence: TGTGCCAGCAGTACACCCCCAGGGGCTGAAGCTTTCTTT.

This clone was seen a single time. This rearrangement joins TRBV7-8 to TRBJ1-6; D unresolved. Looked up from germline, CDR1 is SGHVS and CDR2 is FQNEAQ. CDR3 size: 14 residues. Deletions cut 4 bases from V and 4 bases from J, with 8 bases between. This CDR3 is CASSSGIYNSPLHF. The CDR3, as DNA: TGTGCCAGCAGCTCCGGGATTTATAATTCACCCCTCCACTTT.

This clone has a single count. In nucleotides, the CDR3 is TGTGCCTGGAGTGGACAGGGTCCGCCTCAGCCCCAGCATTTT. Protein sequence: CAWSGQGPPQPQHF. This sequence joins TRBV30 and TRBJ1-5, with 7 positions matching TRBD1. The CDR3 has 14 amino acids. CDR1 and CDR2 from the germline V gene are GTSNPN and SVGIG (reference sequence). V shed 1 base, J shed 6 bases, and the junction held 6 bases outside the gene matches.

This clone has only a few counts. This chain joins TRBV10-3 and TRBJ2-7, with 8 positions matching TRBD2. V lost 2 bases to trimming and J lost 6 bases; unmatched junction nucleotides: 18. This CDR3 contains 18 residues. Germline assignment: CDR1 ENHRY and CDR2 SYGVKD. CDR3: CAISENGVAGSGGSEQYF. CDR3 DNA: TGTGCCATCAGTGAGAACGGGGTAGCGGGATCCGGTGGGAGCGAGCAGTACTTC.

This clone showed up just a few times. V is TRBV10-3 and J is TRBJ2-1; the D gene is possibly TRBD1 (5 bases). This CDR3 is 14 amino acids long. V shed 11 bases and J shed 2 bases, with 16 bases lying between them. From germline, CDR1 is ENHRY and CDR2 SYGVKD. CDR3 DNA sequence: TGTGCCGCTACCGGCCAGGGAACCTACAATGAGCAGTTCTTC. It is translated as CAATGQGTYNEQFF.

The V gene is TRBV6-5, the J gene TRBJ1-2, with TRBD1 matching over 11 bases. The J segment lost 1 base and the V segment lost 10 bases, leaving 5 bases of the junction unmatched. CDR3 length equals 14 residues. From germline, CDR1 is MNHEY and CDR2 SVGAGI. CDR3: CANYGTGGNYGYTF. CDR3 DNA: TGTGCCAATTATGGGACAGGGGGTAACTATGGCTACACCTTC.

The V and J genes are TRBV18 and TRBJ1-1; D possibly corresponds to TRBD1 (5 bases). CDR1 and CDR2 from the germline V gene are KGHSH and LQKENI. The CDR3 covers 15 residues. Trimming removed 4 bases at V and 5 bases at J, with 17 bases between. CDR3 amino acids: CASSRDPGTGTEAFF. The CDR3 DNA reads TGTGCCAGCTCACGAGATCCCGGGACTGGAACTGAAGCTTTCTTT.

The chain is built from TRBV11-3 and TRBJ1-6; 8 positions agree with TRBD1. Trimming removed 3 bases from V and 6 bases from J; junction bases left unmatched: 4. Germline V gene data show CDR1 as SGHNT and CDR2 as YENEEA. The CDR3 extends over 15 amino acids. The CDR3 sequence: CASSFGTGSNSPLHF. The CDR3 nucleotides are TGTGCCAGCAGCTTCGGGACAGGCTCTAATTCACCCCTCCACTTT.

This chain joins TRBV4-3 and TRBJ2-1; 9 bases fit TRBD1. Germline values: CDR1 LGHNA, CDR2 YSLEER. J lost 7 bases, V lost 1 base, and 8 bases had no gene match. CDR3 length equals 16 residues. In nucleotides, the CDR3 is TGCGCCAGCAGCCAAGGCGGGACAGGGTCATTAAATGAGCAGTTCTTC. Its protein product is CASSQGGTGSLNEQFF.

The chain employs TRBV27 and TRBJ2-1, with 7 bases that match TRBD2. CDR1 MNHEY and CDR2 SMNVEV come from the germline V gene (reference sequence). This CDR3 region has 16 residues. Losses at the gene ends were 7 bases for V and 2 bases for J; bases not matched to a gene: 11. CDR3 in amino acids: CASIKFGLGAYNEQFF. The CDR3 DNA sequence: TGTGCCAGCATTAAATTCGGACTAGGGGCCTACAATGAGCAGTTCTTC.

The V gene is TRBV3-1 (or the pseudogene TRBV3-2), the J gene TRBJ2-3; 8 bases agree with TRBD1. Germline V gene lookup returns CDR1 LGHDT and CDR2 YNNKEL (reference sequence). The junction had 8 bases not matched to a gene; V was cut back by 4 bases and J by 5 bases. The CDR3 totals 15 residues. The CDR3 region is CASSRYQGAGDTQYF. In nucleotides, the CDR3 is TGTGCCAGCAGCCGTTATCAGGGGGCGGGAGATACGCAGTATTTT.

CDR3 nucleotides: TGTGCCAGCAGCGTAGTAATGCAGGGGACCCCGATGAACACTGAAGCTTTCTTT. Residues: CASSVVMQGTPMNTEAFF. This chain connects TRBV9 to TRBJ1-1; maybe TRBD1 (6 bases). Germline values: CDR1 SGDLS, CDR2 YYNGEE. The V and J ends lost 0 bases and 0 bases respectively, with 18 bases between them. The CDR3 consists of 18 residues.

The genes are TRBV28 and TRBJ1-3; D perhaps matches TRBD1 (6 bases). The CDR3 has 17 amino acids. V lost 5 bases and J 0 bases, leaving 17 bases between the germline ends. Germline CDR1 MDHEN, CDR2 SYDVKM. CDR3 coding DNA: TGTGCCAGCAGTCCCGTCTCCGGGACATACTCTGGAAACACCATATATTTT. It codes for CASSPVSGTYSGNTIYF.

The chain is built from TRBV14 and TRBJ2-7, with 12 bases aligning to TRBD2. CDR1 and CDR2 (germline): SGHDN, FVKESK. This CDR3 comprises 18 residues. Germline trimming cut 4 bases from V and 1 base from J; bases unmatched to any gene: 11. The CDR3 region has the DNA TGTGCCAGCAGCCCCGGCACTAGCGGGAGGCCCCTATCCTACGAGCAGTACTTC. Translating it yields CASSPGTSGRPLSYEQYF.

The chain has TRBV19 and TRBJ2-1; 8 bases are shared with TRBD2. V was clipped by 3 bases and J by 0 bases; unmatched bases: 13. In germline, CDR1 is LNHDA, CDR2 SQIVND (reference sequence). The CDR3 runs to 19 residues. In DNA, the CDR3 is TGTGCCAGTAGTATGGCAGGACTAGCTCCCCGAAGCTCCTACAATGAGCAGTTCTTC. It encodes CASSMAGLAPRSSYNEQFF.